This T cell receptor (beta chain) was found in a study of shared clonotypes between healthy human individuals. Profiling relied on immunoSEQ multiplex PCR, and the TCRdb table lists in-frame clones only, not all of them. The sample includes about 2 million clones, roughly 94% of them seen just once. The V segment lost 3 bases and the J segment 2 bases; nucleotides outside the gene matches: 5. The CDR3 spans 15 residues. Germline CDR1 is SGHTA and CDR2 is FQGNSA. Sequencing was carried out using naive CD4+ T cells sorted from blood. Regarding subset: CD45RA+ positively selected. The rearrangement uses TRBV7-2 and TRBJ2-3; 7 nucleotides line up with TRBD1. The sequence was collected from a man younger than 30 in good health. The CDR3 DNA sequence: TGTGCCAGCAGCTTTAGGGGGCGCTTCACAGATACGCAGTATTTT. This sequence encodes CASSFRGRFTDTQYF.